The present TCR beta chain was sequenced within a study of blood T cell repertoires in COVID-19. CDR3 length: 13 residues. The ends lost 6 bases at V and 7 bases at J; junction bases unmatched: 4. CDR1 SGHDN and CDR2 FVKESK come from the germline V gene. Sequenced by immunoSEQ multiplex PCR; TCRdb stores in-frame clones only, minus some. The sample includes 180,000 or so clones, over 75% of them seen just once. The chain recombines TRBV14 with TRBJ1-4; 8 bases are a match to TRBD1. This sequence originates from a woman at least 80 years old with active or convalescent COVID-19. Sequencing was performed on peripheral blood. CDR3 loop: CASSQGAREKLFF. The CDR3 nucleotides read TGTGCCAGCAGTCAGGGGGCGCGTGAAAAACTGTTTTTT.